The 7 T cell receptor beta chains presented below share a single source sample, sequenced in a study of beta chain features in type 1 diabetes. Reverse transcribing all isolated RNA meant expressed TCRB transcripts were sequenced. The assay was immunoSEQ multiplex PCR, and TCRdb's table has in-frame clones only and misses some. Seen here are about 470,000 clones, approximately 28% observed once, and the top ten hold 0.065%. What was sequenced was naive CD4+ T cells from blood. These receptors originate from a young man in good health.

This clone was recorded only once. The chain couples TRBV7-9 to TRBJ2-2, with D maybe TRBD2 (6 bases). The CDR3 runs to 13 residues. Trimming removed 3 bases from V and 6 bases from J, with 8 bases in between. CDR1 is SEHNR and CDR2 is FQNEAQ in the germline V gene (reference sequence). The DNA of the CDR3 is TGTGCCAGCAGCTTTAGCGGAGCCGGGGAGCTGTTTTTT. It yields the protein CASSFSGAGELFF.

This clone was counted a few times. The chain couples TRBV30 to TRBJ2-5; 8 nucleotides line up with TRBD2. Germline V CDR1 and CDR2: GTSNPN, SVGIG (reference sequence). V lost 5 bases, J lost 2 bases, and 10 bases stayed unmatched. The CDR3 runs 15 residues. The CDR3 bases are TGTGCCTGGGCGAGCGGGAGAGGAGGTCAAGAGACCCAGTACTTC. It is translated as CAWASGRGGQETQYF.

This chain's CDR3 is CASTRQGPTEAFF. In DNA, the CDR3 is TGTGCCAGCACACGACAGGGACCCACTGAAGCTTTCTTT. This chain joins TRBV28 and TRBJ1-1; TRBD1 agrees at 7 bases. The junction had 6 bases not matched to a gene; V was cut back by 7 bases and J by 4 bases. Germline V gene sequence: CDR1 MDHEN, CDR2 SYDVKM. CDR3 length: 13 residues.

J is TRBJ2-7 and V is TRBV29-1; 9 bases align to TRBD1. The CDR3 loop spans 13 amino acids. The germline V gene encodes CDR1 SQVTM and CDR2 ANQGSEA. Unmatched junction bases numbered 6, after V lost 7 bases and J lost 2 bases. CDR3 loop: CSAGTGPTYEQYF. Written as DNA, the CDR3 is TGCAGCGCAGGGACAGGGCCAACCTACGAGCAGTACTTC.

There are a few counts of this clone. This chain joins TRBV18 and TRBJ1-1, with 7 bases matching TRBD1. The V segment lost 3 bases and the J segment 5 bases; nucleotides outside the gene matches: 9. Germline V gives CDR1 KGHSH, CDR2 LQKENI. The CDR3 has 15 residues. The CDR3 bases are TGTGCCAGCTCACCCGAGGACAGGAGACGGACTGAAGCTTTCTTT. Its protein is CASSPEDRRRTEAFF.

The chain employs TRBV20-1 and TRBJ1-1; D unresolved. Germline V gene data show CDR1 as DFQATT and CDR2 as SNEGSKA (reference sequence). Trimming removed 6 bases at V and 6 bases at J, with 11 bases between. The CDR3 spans 11 residues. The CDR3 DNA follows: TGCAGTGCCGGTCACGGGGCTGAAGCTTTCTTT. It encodes CSAGHGAEAFF.

Concerning this clone itself: Within the sample, other DNA sequences also encode this same CDR3. The V gene is TRBV10-3, the J gene TRBJ2-3; no definite D call. CDR3 length: 14 amino acids. The V end lost 0 bases, the J end lost 3 bases, and 7 bases lay between the germline ends. Germline lookup yields CDR1 ENHRY and CDR2 SYGVKD. This CDR3 reads CAISESSGTDTQYF. Written as DNA, the CDR3 is TGTGCCATCAGTGAGTCTTCAGGAACAGATACGCAGTATTTT.